This TCR beta chain stems from a study of blood T cell repertoires in COVID-19. As for the study in general: COVID-19 samples collected from the United States, Italy and Spain covered acute and convalescent phases.

The study recruited people aged 18 to 89 years across more than 20 US areas. Per the germline V gene, CDR1 is SEHNR and CDR2 is FQNEAQ (reference sequence). V lost 5 bases and J lost 0, with 11 bases in between. The CDR3 extends over 15 amino acids. Original handling: By means of reference gene primer amplification, nucleated cell counts were estimated. TCRdb's copy holds only in-frame clones and misses some; the assay was immunoSEQ multiplex PCR. V and J calls and clone size are those listed in that table; D and trimming were worked out from the DNA. The sample yields 210,000 or so clones, approximately 80% seen once.

The sequence derives from a woman between 40 and 55 years old with acute COVID-19. This chain connects TRBV7-9 to TRBJ1-5, with unresolved D. Input material: PBMCs or T cells enriched from blood (not recorded which). CDR3 coding DNA: TGTGCCAGCAGCGATATCAGGAATAGCAATCAGCCCCAGCATTTT. This codes for CASSDIRNSNQPQHF.